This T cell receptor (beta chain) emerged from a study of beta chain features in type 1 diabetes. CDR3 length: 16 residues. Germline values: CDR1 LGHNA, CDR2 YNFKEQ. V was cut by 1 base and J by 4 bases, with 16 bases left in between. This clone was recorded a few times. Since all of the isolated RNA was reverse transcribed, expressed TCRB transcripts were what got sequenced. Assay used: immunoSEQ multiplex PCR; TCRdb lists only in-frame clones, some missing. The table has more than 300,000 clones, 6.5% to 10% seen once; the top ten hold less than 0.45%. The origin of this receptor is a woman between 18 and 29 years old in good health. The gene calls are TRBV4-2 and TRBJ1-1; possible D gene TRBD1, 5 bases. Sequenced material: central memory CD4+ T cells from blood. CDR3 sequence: CASSQGQIGVGTEAFF. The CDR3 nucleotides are TGTGCCAGCAGCCAAGGACAGATCGGGGTGGGCACTGAAGCTTTCTTT.